The rows below give T cell receptor beta chains drawn from one sample of a study of T cell changes during pregnancy in multiple sclerosis. Sequenced by immunoSEQ multiplex PCR; TCRdb stores in-frame clones only, minus some. Of about 36,000 clones listed, roughly 93% are singletons. The sequencing here drew on CD4+ T cells from peripheral blood mononuclear cells, taken in the first trimester of pregnancy. All receptors come from a female donor with multiple sclerosis, enrolled in a pregnancy study. Each CDR3 is given with its conserved first and last residue. The order of the fields is clone size, D gene, J gene, V gene, CDR3 DNA, CDR3 protein. D genes are given only for firm matches. Clone size is shown for a subset of rows, as once, few, many or a class of expanded clone.

>NA|NA|TRBJ1-1|TRBV7-5
TGTGTCAGAAGGAGGGAGAACACTGAAGCTTTCTTT
CVRRRENTEAFF
>once|NA|TRBJ2-3|TRBV7-6
TGTGCCAGCAGCTTAGGTAGCGGACCTAGCACAGATACGCAGTATTTT
CASSLGSGPSTDTQYF
>NA|TRBD1|TRBJ1-5|TRBV10-3
TGTGCCATCAGGGGGGACAGCAGCAATCAGCCCCAGCATTTT
CAIRGDSSNQPQHF
>NA|TRBD1|TRBJ1-5|TRBV6-6
TGTGCCAGCAGTTTGGGACAGGTTAATCAGCCCCAGCATTTT
CASSLGQVNQPQHF
>NA|TRBD1|TRBJ1-1|TRBV6-5
TGTGCCAGCAGTTACGACAGGGCGAACACTGAAGCTTTCTTT
CASSYDRANTEAFF
>once|TRBD1|TRBJ2-1|TRBV10-3
TGTGCCATCAGGGAAATCGGGACAGGGTACAATGAGCAGTTCTTC
CAIREIGTGYNEQFF
>NA|NA|TRBJ1-2|TRBV5-1
TGCGCCAGCAGCTTCGCGCCTCAACGTGGCTACACCTTC
CASSFAPQRGYTF
>NA|TRBD1|TRBJ2-7|TRBV10-1
TGCGCCAGCAGTCAGAGGATGGGACAGGGGGCTAACGAGCAGTACTTC
CASSQRMGQGANEQYF
>NA|NA|TRBJ2-3|TRBV6-5
TGTGCCAGCAGTCTGGGGGGGGGCCAGCAGTATTTT
CASSLGGGQQYF
>NA|TRBD2|TRBJ2-7|TRBV18
TGTGCCAGCTCACCGGGGACTAGCGGGGGCTACGAGCAGTACTTC
CASSPGTSGGYEQYF
>NA|TRBD1|TRBJ2-7|TRBV5-1
TGCGCCAGCAGCCCCATACAGGGGCACGAGCAGTACTTC
CASSPIQGHEQYF
>few|TRBD2|TRBJ2-5|TRBV29-1
TGCAGCGTGCAGCCAGCGGGGCTCCCGAGGGAGACCCAGTACTTC
CSVQPAGLPRETQYF
>NA|NA|TRBJ2-1|TRBV21-1
TGTGCCAGCTTCAGACTAGCGGGGACCTACAATGAGCAGTTCTTC
CASFRLAGTYNEQFF
>NA|TRBD2|TRBJ2-1|TRBV7-3
TGTGCCAGCAGCTTAACTAGCGGGGGTTCCTCCTACAATGAGCAGTTCTTC
CASSLTSGGSSYNEQFF
>NA|NA|TRBJ2-5|TRBV5-1
TGCGCCAGCAGCTCTGAAGGGGGAAGGGAGACCCAGTACTTC
CASSSEGGRETQYF
>NA|NA|TRBJ2-1|TRBV12-5
TGTGCTAGTGGCATGGGGGCTAACAATGAGCAGTTCTTC
CASGMGANNEQFF
>NA|TRBD1|TRBJ2-7|TRBV6-1
TGTGCCAGCAGTGCTCTGGGACAGAGATACGAGCAGTACTTC
CASSALGQRYEQYF
>NA|TRBD2|TRBJ2-3|TRBV4-3
TGCGCCAGCAGCCAAGAAGCGGGGGCCACAGATACGCAGTATTTT
CASSQEAGATDTQYF
>once|TRBD2|TRBJ2-7|TRBV15
TGTGCCACCAGCACCGGGACTAGCGGGAGCTACGAGCAGTACTTC
CATSTGTSGSYEQYF
>NA|TRBD1|TRBJ1-1|TRBV25-1
TGTGCCAGCAGTGAATATGCAGGGGGCGCGACTGAAGCTTTCTTT
CASSEYAGGATEAFF
>NA|NA|TRBJ2-7|TRBV19
TGTGCCAGTAGTATAGCCACCGGACAGTCCTACGAGCAGTACTTC
CASSIATGQSYEQYF
>NA|TRBD2|TRBJ2-1|TRBV5-1
TGCGCCAGCAGCGTGAGGGCTAGCGGGGGTTTCAGCTCCTACAATGAGCAGTTCTTC
CASSVRASGGFSSYNEQFF
>NA|TRBD2|TRBJ2-7|TRBV19
TGTGCCAGTAGTATAACTAGCGGGATCCACGAGCAGTACTTC
CASSITSGIHEQYF
>NA|TRBD1|TRBJ2-7|TRBV5-1
TGCGCCAGCAGCTACCAGGGACAGGGGACCTACGAGCAGTACTTC
CASSYQGQGTYEQYF
>NA|TRBD2|TRBJ2-7|TRBV7-9
TGTGCCAGCAGCTTAGGCGGACTAGCGGGAGCGCCCCTCCCCTACGAGCAGTACTTC
CASSLGGLAGAPLPYEQYF
>once|NA|TRBJ2-7|TRBV4-3
TGCGCCAGCAGCCGGGACTTTCTCCAAGAGGAGCAGTACTTC
CASSRDFLQEEQYF
>NA|TRBD2|TRBJ2-3|TRBV5-4
TGTGCCAGCAGCCGCGTATGGACTAGCGGAGCCAGCACAGATACGCAGTATTTT
CASSRVWTSGASTDTQYF
>NA|NA|TRBJ1-1|TRBV18
TGTGCCAGCTCACTACAGACAGGGAACACTGAAGCTTTCTTT
CASSLQTGNTEAFF
>NA|TRBD2|TRBJ2-3|TRBV9
TGTGCCAGCAGCGTAGGGAGCGGGGGGGCCACAGATACGCAGTATTTT
CASSVGSGGATDTQYF
>NA|TRBD1|TRBJ2-1|TRBV7-6
TGTGCCAGCAGCTCCGTCCCGGGACAGGGCCCCGGGTACAATGAGCAGTTCTTC
CASSSVPGQGPGYNEQFF
>once|TRBD1|TRBJ1-2|TRBV4-1
TGCGCCAGCAGCCAAGATCCAGGGGGCGATTACTATGGCTACACCTTC
CASSQDPGGDYYGYTF
>NA|NA|TRBJ1-2|TRBV5-1
TGCGCCAGCAGCTTGGATCTCGGGACAATTTATGGCTACACCTTC
CASSLDLGTIYGYTF
>NA|TRBD1|TRBJ2-3|TRBV11-3
TGTGCCAGCAGCTTTACAGGGGGGGATACGCAGTATTTT
CASSFTGGDTQYF
>NA|NA|TRBJ1-1|TRBV28
TGTGCCAGCAGTAGATACGACATGAACACTGAAGCTTTCTTT
CASSRYDMNTEAFF
>NA|NA|TRBJ2-6|TRBV4-3
TGCGCCAGCAGCCAAGGGAGGGAGGGGGCCAACGTCCTGACTTTC
CASSQGREGANVLTF
>NA|NA|TRBJ2-2|TRBV5-4
TGTGCCAGCAGCTTACGGACAGTGATGAACACCGGGGAGCTGTTTTTT
CASSLRTVMNTGELFF
>once|TRBD1|TRBJ1-5|TRBV28
TGTGCCAGCAGTTTATGGGGACAGAACCGTCAGCCCCAGCATTTT
CASSLWGQNRQPQHF
>NA|TRBD1|TRBJ1-2|TRBV4-2
TGTGCCAGCAGCCAAAATTCCGGGACAGGACTTCTCTATGGCTACACCTTC
CASSQNSGTGLLYGYTF
>NA|NA|TRBJ1-4|TRBV7-3
TGTGCCAGCAGCCCCCGTGGACAACCTAATGAAAAACTGTTTTTT
CASSPRGQPNEKLFF
>NA|TRBD1|TRBJ1-5|TRBV2
TGTGCCAGCAGTGGGACAGGTGGTAATCAGCCCCAGCATTTT
CASSGTGGNQPQHF
>NA|TRBD1|TRBJ1-5|TRBV19
TGTGCCAGTAGCCTCTACAGGGGGCAGGGCAATCAGCCCCAGCATTTT
CASSLYRGQGNQPQHF
>NA|TRBD1|TRBJ2-7|TRBV2
TGTGCCAGCAGTGGACCGGGACAGGGGTGGTACGAGCAGTACTTC
CASSGPGQGWYEQYF
>once|TRBD2|TRBJ2-1|TRBV5-1
TGCGCCAGCAGCGCCGGGACTAGCGGGAGGGCTGGTGAGCAGTTCTTC
CASSAGTSGRAGEQFF
>NA|TRBD1|TRBJ2-3|TRBV5-1
TGCGCCAGCAGCTCTCGGGGACAGGGCACAGATACGCAGTATTTT
CASSSRGQGTDTQYF
>NA|NA|TRBJ1-5|TRBV19
TGTGCCAGTAGTATACGGGGTCCGGGGCAGCCCCAGCATTTT
CASSIRGPGQPQHF
>once|TRBD1|TRBJ1-3|TRBV14
TGTGCCAGCAGGGGGCAGGGGGCTGGAAACACCATATATTTT
CASRGQGAGNTIYF
>NA|NA|TRBJ1-2|TRBV5-1
TGCGCCAGCAGCTTGACAGATAACTATGGCTACACCTTC
CASSLTDNYGYTF
>NA|TRBD1|TRBJ1-2|TRBV7-9
TGTGCCAGCAGCCTAGAGTGGGACAGGGGTACCGGCTACACCTTC
CASSLEWDRGTGYTF
>NA|TRBD1|TRBJ1-6|TRBV7-2
TGTGCCAGCAGCGCGACAGGGGTTCAGAATTCACCCCTCCACTTT
CASSATGVQNSPLHF
>NA|NA|TRBJ1-1|TRBV19
TGTGCCAGTAGTATAGATCTAAAGGGGCAGTTGGCTTTCTTT
CASSIDLKGQLAFF
>NA|NA|TRBJ1-2|TRBV2
TGTGCCAGCAGTGAGACAAAGATTAACTATGGCTACACCTTC
CASSETKINYGYTF
>NA|NA|TRBJ2-7|TRBV7-2
TGTGCCAGCAGCTTAGGGCGGGAGCAGTACTTC
CASSLGREQYF
>NA|NA|TRBJ1-1|TRBV20-1
TGCAGCGCCAGAAGACTTTCTGAAGCTTTCTTT
CSARRLSEAFF
>NA|TRBD2|TRBJ2-4|TRBV12-5
TGTGCTAGTGGTTTTCCGTGGAGTGGGACTAGCGGAGCCAAAAACATTCAGTACTTC
CASGFPWSGTSGAKNIQYF
>NA|NA|TRBJ1-2|TRBV12-5
TGTGCTAGTGGCCCGGGACACAACTATGGCTACACCTTC
CASGPGHNYGYTF
>NA|NA|TRBJ2-5|TRBV7-2
TGTGCCAGCAGCTTAAGAGGGGGTAGGCAAGAGACCCAGTACTTC
CASSLRGGRQETQYF
>NA|NA|TRBJ2-7|TRBV11-1
TGTGCCAGCACCTCGCGGGACAGATCCTACGAGCAGTACTTC
CASTSRDRSYEQYF